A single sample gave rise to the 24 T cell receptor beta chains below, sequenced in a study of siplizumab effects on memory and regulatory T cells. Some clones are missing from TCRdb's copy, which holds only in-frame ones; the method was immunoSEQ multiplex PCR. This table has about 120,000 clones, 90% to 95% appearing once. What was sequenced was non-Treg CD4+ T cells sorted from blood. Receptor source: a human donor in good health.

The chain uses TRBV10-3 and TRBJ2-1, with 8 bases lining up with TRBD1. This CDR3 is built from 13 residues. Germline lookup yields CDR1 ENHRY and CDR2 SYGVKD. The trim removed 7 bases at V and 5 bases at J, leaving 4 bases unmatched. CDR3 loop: CAITATGDNEQFF. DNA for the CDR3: TGTGCCATCACCGCGACAGGGGACAATGAGCAGTTCTTC.

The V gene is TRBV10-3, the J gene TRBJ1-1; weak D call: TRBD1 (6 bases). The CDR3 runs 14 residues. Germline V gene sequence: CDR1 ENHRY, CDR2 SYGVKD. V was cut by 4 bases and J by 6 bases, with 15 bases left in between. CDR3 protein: CAISGGQGRPEAFF. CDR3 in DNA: TGTGCCATCAGTGGGGGGCAGGGGCGACCTGAAGCTTTCTTT.

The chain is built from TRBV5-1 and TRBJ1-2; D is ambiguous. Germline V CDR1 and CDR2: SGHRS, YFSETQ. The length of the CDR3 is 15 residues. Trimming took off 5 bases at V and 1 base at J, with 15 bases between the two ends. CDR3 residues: CASRPLGQVNYGYTF. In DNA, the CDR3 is TGCGCCAGCAGGCCCCTGGGCCAGGTTAACTATGGCTACACCTTC.

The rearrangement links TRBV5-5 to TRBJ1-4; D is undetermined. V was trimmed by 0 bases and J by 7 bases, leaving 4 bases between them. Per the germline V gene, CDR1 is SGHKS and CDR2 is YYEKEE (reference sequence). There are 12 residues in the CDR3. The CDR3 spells CASSLAREKLFF. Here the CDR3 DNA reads TGTGCCAGCAGCTTGGCTCGTGAAAAACTGTTTTTT.

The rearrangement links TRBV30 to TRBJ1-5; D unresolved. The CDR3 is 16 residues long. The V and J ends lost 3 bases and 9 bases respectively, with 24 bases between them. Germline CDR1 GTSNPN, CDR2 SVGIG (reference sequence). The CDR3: CAWSDFYAAQELPQHF. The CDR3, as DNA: TGTGCCTGGAGCGACTTTTACGCGGCTCAAGAGCTGCCCCAGCATTTT.

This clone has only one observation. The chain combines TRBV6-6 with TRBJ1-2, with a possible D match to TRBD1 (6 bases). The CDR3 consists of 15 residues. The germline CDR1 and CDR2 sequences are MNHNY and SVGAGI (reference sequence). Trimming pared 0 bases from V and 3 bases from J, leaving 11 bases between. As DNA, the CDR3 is TGTGCCAGCAGTTACTCCCCAAGGACAGACTATGGCTACACCTTC. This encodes CASSYSPRTDYGYTF.

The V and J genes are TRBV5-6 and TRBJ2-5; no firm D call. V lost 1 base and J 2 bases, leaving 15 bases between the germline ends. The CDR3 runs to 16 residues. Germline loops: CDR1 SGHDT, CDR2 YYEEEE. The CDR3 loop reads CASSLRVISEQETQYF. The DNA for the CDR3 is TGTGCCAGCAGCTTGAGAGTAATAAGCGAACAAGAGACCCAGTACTTC.

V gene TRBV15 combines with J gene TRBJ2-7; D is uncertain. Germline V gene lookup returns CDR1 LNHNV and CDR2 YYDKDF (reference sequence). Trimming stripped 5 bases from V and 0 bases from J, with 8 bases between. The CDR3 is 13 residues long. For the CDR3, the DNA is TGTGCCACCAGCCACGGAGACTCCTACGAGCAGTACTTC. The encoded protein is CATSHGDSYEQYF.

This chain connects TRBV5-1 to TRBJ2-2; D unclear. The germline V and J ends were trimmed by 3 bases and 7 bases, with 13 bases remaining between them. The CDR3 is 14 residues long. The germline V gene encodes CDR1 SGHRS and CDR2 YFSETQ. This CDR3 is CASSSGNPGGELFF. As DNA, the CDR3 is TGCGCCAGCAGCTCGGGCAACCCAGGCGGGGAGCTGTTTTTT.

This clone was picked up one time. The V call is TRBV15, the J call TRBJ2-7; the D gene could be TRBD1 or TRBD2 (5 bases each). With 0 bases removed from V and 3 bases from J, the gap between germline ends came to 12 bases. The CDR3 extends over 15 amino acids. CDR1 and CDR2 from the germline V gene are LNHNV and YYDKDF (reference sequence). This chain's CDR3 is CATSREGTQNYEQYF. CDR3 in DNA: TGTGCCACCAGCAGAGAGGGGACCCAAAACTACGAGCAGTACTTC.

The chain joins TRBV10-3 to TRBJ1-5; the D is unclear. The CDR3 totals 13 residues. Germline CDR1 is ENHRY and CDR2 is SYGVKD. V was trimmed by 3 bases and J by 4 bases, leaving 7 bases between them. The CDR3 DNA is TGTGCCATCAGTGACGTAGGAAATCAGCCCCAGCATTTT. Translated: CAISDVGNQPQHF.

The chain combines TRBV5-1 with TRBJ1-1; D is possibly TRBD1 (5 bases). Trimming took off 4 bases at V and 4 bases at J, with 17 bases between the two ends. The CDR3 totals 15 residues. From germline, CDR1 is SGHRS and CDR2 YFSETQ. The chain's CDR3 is CASSRGVSPPTEAFF. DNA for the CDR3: TGCGCCAGCAGCCGGGGGGTCTCCCCTCCCACTGAAGCTTTCTTT.

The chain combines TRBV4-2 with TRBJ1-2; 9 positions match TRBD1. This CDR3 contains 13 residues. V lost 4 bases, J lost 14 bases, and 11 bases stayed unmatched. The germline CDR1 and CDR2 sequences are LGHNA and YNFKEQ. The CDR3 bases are TGTGCCAGCAGCCCCTCGGGACAGGGAGTGAGGACCTTC. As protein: CASSPSGQGVRTF.

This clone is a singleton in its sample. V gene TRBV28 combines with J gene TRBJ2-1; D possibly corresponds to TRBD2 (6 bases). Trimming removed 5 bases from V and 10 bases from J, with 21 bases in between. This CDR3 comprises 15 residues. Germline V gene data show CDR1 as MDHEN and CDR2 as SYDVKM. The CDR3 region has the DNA TGTGCCAGCAGTCCTCCAGGTAGGGACTCGGCGGAGCAGTTCTTC. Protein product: CASSPPGRDSAEQFF.

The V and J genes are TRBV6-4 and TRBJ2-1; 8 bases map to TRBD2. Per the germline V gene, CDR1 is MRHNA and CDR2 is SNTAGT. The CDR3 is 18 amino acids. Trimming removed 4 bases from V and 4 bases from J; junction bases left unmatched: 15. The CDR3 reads CASSVGNGGSGVYNEQFF. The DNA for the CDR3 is TGTGCCAGCAGTGTGGGGAACGGGGGTAGCGGGGTTTACAATGAGCAGTTCTTC.

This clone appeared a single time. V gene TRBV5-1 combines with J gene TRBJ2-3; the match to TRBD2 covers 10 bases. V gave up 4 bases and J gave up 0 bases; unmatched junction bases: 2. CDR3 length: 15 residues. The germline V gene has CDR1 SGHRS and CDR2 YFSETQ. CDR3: CASSVSGGSTDTQYF. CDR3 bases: TGCGCCAGCAGCGTTAGCGGGGGGAGCACAGATACGCAGTATTTT.

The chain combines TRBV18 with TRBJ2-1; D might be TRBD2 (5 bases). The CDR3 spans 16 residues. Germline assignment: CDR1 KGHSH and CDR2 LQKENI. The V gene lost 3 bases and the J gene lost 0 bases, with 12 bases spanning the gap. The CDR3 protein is CASSPLTTSSYNEQFF. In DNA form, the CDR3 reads TGTGCCAGCTCACCTCTGACTACGAGCTCCTACAATGAGCAGTTCTTC.

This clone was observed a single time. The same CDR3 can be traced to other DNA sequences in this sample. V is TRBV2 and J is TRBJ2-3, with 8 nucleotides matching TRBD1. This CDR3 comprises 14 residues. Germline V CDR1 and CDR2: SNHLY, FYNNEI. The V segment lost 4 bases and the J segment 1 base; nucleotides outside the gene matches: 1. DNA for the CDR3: TGTGCCAGCAGTGCGGACAGGGGCACAGATACGCAGTATTTT. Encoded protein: CASSADRGTDTQYF.

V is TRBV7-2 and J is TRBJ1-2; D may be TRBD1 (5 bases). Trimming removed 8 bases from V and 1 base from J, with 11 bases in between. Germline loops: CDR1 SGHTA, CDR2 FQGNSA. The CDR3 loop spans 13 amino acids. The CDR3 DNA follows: TGTGCCAGCCGGGACCCGGGTAACTATGGCTACACCTTC. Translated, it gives CASRDPGNYGYTF.

CDR3 bases: TGCAGTGCTAGCCGGACAGATACGCAGTATTTT. Encoded protein: CSASRTDTQYF. The V gene is TRBV20-1, the J gene TRBJ2-3; D gene uncertain. The germline gives CDR1 DFQATT, CDR2 SNEGSKA (reference sequence). Trimming removed 3 bases at V and 3 bases at J, with 4 bases between. CDR3 length: 11 residues.

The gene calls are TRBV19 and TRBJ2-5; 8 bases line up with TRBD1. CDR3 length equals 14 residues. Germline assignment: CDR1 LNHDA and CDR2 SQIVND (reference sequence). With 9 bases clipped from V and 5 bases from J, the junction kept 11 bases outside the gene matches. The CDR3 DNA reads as TGTGCCAGAGGGGGACAGGTTGATCAGGAGACCCAGTACTTC. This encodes CARGGQVDQETQYF.

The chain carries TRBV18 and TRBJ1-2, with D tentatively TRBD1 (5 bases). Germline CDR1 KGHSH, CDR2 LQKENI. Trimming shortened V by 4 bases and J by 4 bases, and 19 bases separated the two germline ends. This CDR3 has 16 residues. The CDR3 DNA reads TGTGCCAGCTCACTCCTCTCCAGGGAGATCGGCTATGGCTACACCTTC. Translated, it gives CASSLLSREIGYGYTF.

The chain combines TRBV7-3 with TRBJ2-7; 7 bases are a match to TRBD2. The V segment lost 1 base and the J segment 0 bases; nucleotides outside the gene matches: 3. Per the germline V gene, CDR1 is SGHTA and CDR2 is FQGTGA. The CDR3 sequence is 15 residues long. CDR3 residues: CASSLMGGSSYEQYF. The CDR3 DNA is TGTGCCAGCAGCTTAATGGGCGGGAGCTCCTACGAGCAGTACTTC.

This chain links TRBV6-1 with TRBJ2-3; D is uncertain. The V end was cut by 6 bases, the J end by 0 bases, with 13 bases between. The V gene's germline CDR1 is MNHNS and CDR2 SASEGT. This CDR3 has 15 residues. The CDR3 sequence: CASSGLLTSTDTQYF. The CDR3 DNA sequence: TGTGCCAGCAGCGGTCTGCTGACTAGCACAGATACGCAGTATTTT.